This T cell receptor (beta chain) was documented in a study of vaccination effects on CD4 cells after COVID-19. Study details: The study obtained samples from two convalescent patients 16 days and one week before vaccination. PBMC were cultured at around 1.9 million per well with roughly 10 IU/ml IL-2 and 9 to 10 ug/ml peptides.

Subsequent to a culture period of approximately 11 days, CD4+ T cells were isolated. A total of 13 residues make up the CDR3, ends included. The germline CDR1 and CDR2 sequences are KGHSH and LQKENI. Here immunoSEQ multiplex PCR was the method, and the copy in TCRdb shows in-frame clones only, minus some. Of tens of thousands of clones in the sample, under 85% were seen once. Notes on the study in general: Only a few convalescent patients and no early post-infection timepoints featured in the study.

Comments on this clone: Antigen specificity is unknown. The limits of the CDR3 on the DNA are not certain, so only TCRdb's listed CDR3 is given.

The TCR originated in a human donor who had a prior SARS-CoV-2 infection. The specimen was CD4+ T cells from PBMCs cultured without peptide, collected before COVID-19 vaccination. The rearrangement joins TRBV18 to TRBJ2-7; TRBD2 reflects the table's D call only, with no check against the DNA. CDR3 residues: CASSPQVASGALF.